Shown below are 18 T cell receptor beta chains from a single sample sequenced in a study of blood T cell repertoires in COVID-19. Data came from immunoSEQ multiplex PCR; TCRdb stores just in-frame clones and leaves some out. Of around 92,000 clones listed, roughly nine tenths were seen once; the top ten hold about 5.2%. Specimen: peripheral blood. The receptors were gathered from a woman older than 75 with active COVID-19.

The chain is built from TRBV6-2 or TRBV6-3 and TRBJ1-1, with TRBD1 as a possible D gene (6 bases). The germline V gene encodes CDR1 MNHEY and CDR2 SVGEGT. This CDR3 contains 16 residues. V shed 6 bases and J shed 3 bases, with 20 bases lying between them. The DNA for the CDR3 is TGTGCCAGCAGCCTGGGGCAGGGTAACAGGGACACTGAAGCTTTCTTT. Amino acid sequence: CASSLGQGNRDTEAFF.

V and J are TRBV19 and TRBJ2-7; D may be TRBD1 (6 bases). CDR3 size: 13 residues. Trimming pared 5 bases from V and 3 bases from J, leaving 11 bases between. Germline lookup yields CDR1 LNHDA and CDR2 SQIVND (reference sequence). CDR3 sequence: CASSVKQGYEQYF. The CDR3 DNA is TGTGCCAGTAGTGTAAAACAGGGCTACGAGCAGTACTTC.

This sequence joins TRBV18 and TRBJ2-1; 11 nucleotides agree with TRBD2. Germline values: CDR1 KGHSH, CDR2 LQKENI. This CDR3 comprises 16 residues. V lost 0 bases to trimming and J lost 7 bases; unmatched junction nucleotides: 5. CDR3 sequence: CASSPPLAGGNNEQFF. CDR3 nucleotides: TGTGCCAGCTCACCACCCTTAGCGGGAGGGAATAATGAGCAGTTCTTC.

V and J are TRBV15 and TRBJ2-3; D may be TRBD1 (6 bases). V lost 3 bases and J lost 3, with 10 bases in between. CDR1 and CDR2 from the germline V gene are LNHNV and YYDKDF (reference sequence). The CDR3 has 14 residues. The CDR3 coding sequence is TGTGCCACCAGCAGGGAGACAGGTACAGATACGCAGTATTTT. Amino acids: CATSRETGTDTQYF.

V usage is TRBV28 and J usage is TRBJ1-2, with 9 bases matching TRBD1. V lost 3 bases to trimming and J lost 1 base; unmatched junction nucleotides: 3. The CDR3 is 15 residues long. Germline assignment: CDR1 MDHEN and CDR2 SYDVKM. CDR3 sequence reads: CASSFRDRDNYGYTF. The CDR3 coding sequence is TGTGCCAGCAGTTTTAGGGACAGGGATAACTATGGCTACACCTTC.

The J gene is TRBJ2-2, the V gene TRBV10-3; 11 bases match TRBD1. Losses at the gene ends were 2 bases for V and 4 bases for J; bases not matched to a gene: 3. Per germline, CDR1 ENHRY and CDR2 SYGVKD. The CDR3 contains 16 residues. The CDR3, as DNA: TGTGCCATCAGTGAGACCGGGACAGGGGGCACCGGGGAGCTGTTTTTT. It yields the protein CAISETGTGGTGELFF.

V and J are TRBV7-9 and TRBJ1-4, with a possible D match to TRBD1 (5 bases). V lost 5 bases and J lost 0, with 19 bases in between. The CDR3 sequence is 18 residues long. CDR1 and CDR2 (germline): SEHNR, FQNEAQ (reference sequence). The CDR3 DNA reads as TGTGCCAGCAGCCCCACCAGGGTCTCCATTGCAACTAATGAAAAACTGTTTTTT. Its protein is CASSPTRVSIATNEKLFF.

For this clone: Compared with germline, one end of the junction differs, possibly owing to a read error. The identical CDR3 is also encoded by other nucleotide sequences in the sample. The rearrangement links TRBV12-3 or TRBV12-4 to TRBJ2-5; tentatively, D is TRBD2 (5 bases). This CDR3 is built from 12 residues. CDR3 sequence reads: CASSLFGKTQYF. CDR3 sequence (DNA): TGCGCCAGCAGTTTATTCGGGAAGACCCAGTACTTC.

The chain links TRBV28 to TRBJ2-4; 7 bases map to TRBD1. With 5 bases clipped from V and 0 bases from J, the junction kept 7 bases outside the gene matches. The CDR3 is 16 amino acids. Germline CDR1 reads MDHEN; CDR2 reads SYDVKM. The CDR3 DNA sequence: TGTGCCAGCAGTACCCTACAGGGGAGAGCCAAAAACATTCAGTACTTC. Amino acid sequence: CASSTLQGRAKNIQYF.

The rearrangement joins TRBV30 to TRBJ1-5, with 9 positions matching TRBD1. The length of the CDR3 is 15 residues. V was clipped by 0 bases and J by 7 bases; unmatched bases: 7. Germline V gene sequence: CDR1 GTSNPN, CDR2 SVGIG (reference sequence). The CDR3 sequence is CAWSVLGQGEQPQHF. DNA of the CDR3: TGTGCCTGGAGTGTATTGGGACAGGGCGAACAGCCCCAGCATTTT.

The sample holds one count of this clone. The chain joins TRBV10-3 to TRBJ2-3, with D possibly TRBD2 on 6 matching bases. Germline V gene lookup returns CDR1 ENHRY and CDR2 SYGVKD. This CDR3 contains 15 residues. Trimming pared 3 bases from V and 1 base from J, leaving 11 bases between. CDR3 protein: CAISDPAGRTDTQYF. The CDR3 nucleotides are TGTGCCATCAGTGACCCAGCGGGCCGCACAGATACGCAGTATTTT.

V usage is TRBV18 and J usage is TRBJ2-7; D might be TRBD2 (6 bases). The CDR3 spans 14 residues. CDR1 KGHSH and CDR2 LQKENI come from the germline V gene. V gave up 4 bases and J gave up 2 bases, with 12 bases separating them. The CDR3 loop is CASSQRGFAYEQYF. The CDR3 region has the DNA TGTGCCAGCTCACAACGGGGGTTTGCCTACGAGCAGTACTTC. Complete variable domain (other parts from reference TRBV18 and TRBJ2-7): NAGVMQNPRHLVRRRGQEARLRCSPMKGHSHVYWYRQLPEEGLKFMVYLQKENIIDESGMPKERFSAEFPKEGPSILRIQQVVRGDSAAYFCASSQRGFAYEQYFGPGTRLTVT.

The chain combines TRBV3-1 (or the pseudogene TRBV3-2) with TRBJ2-7; TRBD2 matches 11 bases. J lost 1 base, V lost 4 bases, and 6 bases had no gene match. The CDR3 extends over 16 amino acids. From germline, CDR1 is LGHDT and CDR2 YNNKEL (reference sequence). The CDR3 sequence is CASSLGLAGLSYEQYF. The CDR3, as DNA: TGTGCCAGCAGCCTCGGACTAGCGGGCCTTTCCTACGAGCAGTACTTC.

The chain uses TRBV5-1 and TRBJ2-1; 10 bases agree with TRBD1. CDR1 and CDR2 from the germline V gene are SGHRS and YFSETQ. The CDR3 runs 15 residues. The junction had 7 bases not matched to a gene; V was cut back by 4 bases and J by 6 bases. CDR3 protein: CASSGGTGAGNEQFF. The DNA of the CDR3 is TGCGCCAGCAGCGGAGGGACAGGGGCGGGCAATGAGCAGTTCTTC.

This clone was counted once. The chain recombines TRBV18 with TRBJ2-7, with D perhaps TRBD2 (6 bases). The ends were cut back, 2 bases at V and 4 bases at J, with 12 bases in the middle. The CDR3 is 14 amino acids. Germline V gene sequence: CDR1 KGHSH, CDR2 LQKENI. The CDR3 protein is CASSPGRENYEQYF. The CDR3 bases are TGTGCCAGCTCACCAGGACGGGAGAATTACGAGCAGTACTTC.

The V and J genes are TRBV27 and TRBJ2-3, with D perhaps TRBD2 (6 bases). With 8 bases removed from V and 4 bases from J, the gap between germline ends came to 19 bases. This CDR3 spans 15 amino acids. The germline V gene has CDR1 MNHEY and CDR2 SMNVEV (reference sequence). This chain's CDR3 is CASCPTWGESDTQYF. In DNA, the CDR3 is TGTGCCAGCTGCCCAACCTGGGGGGAATCAGATACGCAGTATTTT.

This clone was recorded once. The chain links TRBV7-2 to TRBJ2-3, with TRBD1 identical over 8 bases. The CDR3 is 20 amino acids. V shed 0 bases, J shed 5 bases, and the junction held 19 bases outside the gene matches. In germline, CDR1 is SGHTA, CDR2 FQGNSA. This CDR3 reads CASSLAPSTGETHWGDTQYF. The CDR3 DNA follows: TGTGCCAGCAGCTTAGCCCCCTCGACAGGGGAAACTCATTGGGGAGATACGCAGTATTTT.

This clone appeared a few times. The chain is built from TRBV24-1 and TRBJ1-1; 10 bases line up with TRBD1. Germline loops: CDR1 KGHDR, CDR2 SFDVKD. CDR3 length: 14 amino acids. V gave up 5 bases and J gave up 5 bases; unmatched junction bases: 4. CDR3 amino acids: CATSGTGGRTEAFF. In nucleotides, the CDR3 is TGTGCCACCAGTGGGACAGGGGGAAGGACTGAAGCTTTCTTT.